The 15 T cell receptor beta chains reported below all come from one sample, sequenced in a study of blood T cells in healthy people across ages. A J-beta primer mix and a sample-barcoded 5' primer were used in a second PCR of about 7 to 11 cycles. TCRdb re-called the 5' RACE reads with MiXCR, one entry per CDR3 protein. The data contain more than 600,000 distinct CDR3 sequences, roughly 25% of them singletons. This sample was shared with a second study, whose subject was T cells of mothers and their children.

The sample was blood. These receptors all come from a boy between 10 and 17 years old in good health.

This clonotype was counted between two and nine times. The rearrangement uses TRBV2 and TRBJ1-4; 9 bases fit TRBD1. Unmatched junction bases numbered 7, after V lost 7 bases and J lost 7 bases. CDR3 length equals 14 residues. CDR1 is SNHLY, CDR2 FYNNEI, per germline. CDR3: CASNPGTGIEKLFF. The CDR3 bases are TGTGCCAGCAACCCCGGGACAGGGATTGAAAAACTGTTTTTT.

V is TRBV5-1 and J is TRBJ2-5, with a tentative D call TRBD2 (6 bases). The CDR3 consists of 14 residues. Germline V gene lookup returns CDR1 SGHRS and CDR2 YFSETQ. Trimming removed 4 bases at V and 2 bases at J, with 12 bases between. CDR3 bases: TGCGCCAGCAGCCCCTCTAGCGTTCAAGAGACCCAGTACTTC. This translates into CASSPSSVQETQYF.

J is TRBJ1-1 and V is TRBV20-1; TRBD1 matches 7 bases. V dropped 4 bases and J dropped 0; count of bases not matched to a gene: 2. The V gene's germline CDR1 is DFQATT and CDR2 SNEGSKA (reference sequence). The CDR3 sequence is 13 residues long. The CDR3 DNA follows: TGCAGTGCTATGGGACAGTTGAACACTGAAGCTTTCTTT. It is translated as CSAMGQLNTEAFF.

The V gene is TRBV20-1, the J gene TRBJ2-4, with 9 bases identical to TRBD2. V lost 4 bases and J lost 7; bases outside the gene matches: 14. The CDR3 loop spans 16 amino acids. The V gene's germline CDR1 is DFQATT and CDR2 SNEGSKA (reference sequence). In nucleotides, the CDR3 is TGCAGTGCTAAGAGACTATTAGCGGGAGTGAGCAACATTCAGTACTTC. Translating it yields CSAKRLLAGVSNIQYF.

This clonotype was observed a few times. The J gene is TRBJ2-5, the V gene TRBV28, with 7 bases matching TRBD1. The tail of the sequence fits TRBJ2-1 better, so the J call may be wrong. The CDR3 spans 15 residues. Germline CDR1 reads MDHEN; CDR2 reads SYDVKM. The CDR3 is CASTFPTGVYNEQFF. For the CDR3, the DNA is TGTGCCAGCACTTTCCCCACAGGGGTCTACAATGAGCAGTTCTTC.

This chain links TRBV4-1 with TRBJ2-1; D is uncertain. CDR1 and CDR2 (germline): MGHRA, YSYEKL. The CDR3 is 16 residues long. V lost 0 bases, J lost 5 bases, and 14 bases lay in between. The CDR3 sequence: CASSQEFPLGNNEQFF. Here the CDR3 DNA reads TGCGCCAGCAGCCAAGAATTTCCCCTAGGCAACAATGAGCAGTTCTTC.

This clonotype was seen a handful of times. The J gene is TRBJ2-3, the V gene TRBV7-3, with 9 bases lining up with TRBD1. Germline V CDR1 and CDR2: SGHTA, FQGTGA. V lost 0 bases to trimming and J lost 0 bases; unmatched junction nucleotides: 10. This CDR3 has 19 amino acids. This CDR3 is CASSLTGTGMHGSTDTQYF. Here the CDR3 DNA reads TGTGCCAGCAGCTTAACGGGGACAGGGATGCATGGAAGCACAGATACGCAGTATTTT.

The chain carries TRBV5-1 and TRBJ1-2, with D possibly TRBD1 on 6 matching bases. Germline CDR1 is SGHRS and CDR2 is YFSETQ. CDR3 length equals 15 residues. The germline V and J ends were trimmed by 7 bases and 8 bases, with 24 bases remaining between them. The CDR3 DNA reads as TGCGCCAGCTCAAGGGGAGATGGGCAGGGGAACGGCTACACCTTC. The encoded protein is CASSRGDGQGNGYTF.

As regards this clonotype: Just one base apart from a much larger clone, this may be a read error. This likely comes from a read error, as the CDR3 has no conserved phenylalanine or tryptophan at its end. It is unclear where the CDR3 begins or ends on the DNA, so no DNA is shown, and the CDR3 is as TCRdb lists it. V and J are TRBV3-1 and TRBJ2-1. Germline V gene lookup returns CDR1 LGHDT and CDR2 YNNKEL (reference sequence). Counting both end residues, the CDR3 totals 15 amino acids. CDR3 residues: CASSQGEIGDGMGFS.

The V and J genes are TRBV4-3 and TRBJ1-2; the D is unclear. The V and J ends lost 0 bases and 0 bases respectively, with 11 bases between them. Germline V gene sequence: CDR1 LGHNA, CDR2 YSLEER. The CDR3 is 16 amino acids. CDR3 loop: CASSQDRGEPNYGYTF. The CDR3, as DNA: TGCGCCAGCAGCCAAGATCGCGGTGAACCTAACTATGGCTACACCTTC.

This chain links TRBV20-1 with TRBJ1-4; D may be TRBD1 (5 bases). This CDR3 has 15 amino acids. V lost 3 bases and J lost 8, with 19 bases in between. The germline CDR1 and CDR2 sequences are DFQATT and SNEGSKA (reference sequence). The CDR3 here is CSASAGMGTGEKLFF. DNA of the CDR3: TGCAGTGCTAGCGCGGGAATGGGGACGGGGGAAAAACTGTTTTTT.

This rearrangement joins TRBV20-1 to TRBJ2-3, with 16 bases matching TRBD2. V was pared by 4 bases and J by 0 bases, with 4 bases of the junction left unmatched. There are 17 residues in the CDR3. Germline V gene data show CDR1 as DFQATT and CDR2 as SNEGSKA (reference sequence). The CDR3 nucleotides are TGCAGTGCTACGGGACTAGCGGGGGGGGCTAGCACAGATACGCAGTATTTT. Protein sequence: CSATGLAGGASTDTQYF.

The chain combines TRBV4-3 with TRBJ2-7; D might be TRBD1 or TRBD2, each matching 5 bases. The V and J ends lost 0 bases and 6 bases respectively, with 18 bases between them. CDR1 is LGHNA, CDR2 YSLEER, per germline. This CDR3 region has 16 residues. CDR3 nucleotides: TGCGCCAGCAGCCAAGATGCTGGGGGAACCCACTCCGAGCAGTACTTC. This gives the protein CASSQDAGGTHSEQYF.

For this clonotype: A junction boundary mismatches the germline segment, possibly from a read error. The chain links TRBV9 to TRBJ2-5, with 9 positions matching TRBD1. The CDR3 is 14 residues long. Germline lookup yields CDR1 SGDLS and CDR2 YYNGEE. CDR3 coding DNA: TGTGCCAGCAGCGACTCGACAGGGGGGCACGAGCAGTGCTTC. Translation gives CASSDSTGGHEQCF.

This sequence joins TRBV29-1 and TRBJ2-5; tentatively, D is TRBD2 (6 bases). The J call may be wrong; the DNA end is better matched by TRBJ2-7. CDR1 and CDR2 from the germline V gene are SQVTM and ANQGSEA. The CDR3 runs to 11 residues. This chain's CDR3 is CSVGERDEQYF. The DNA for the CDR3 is TGCAGCGTGGGGGAGCGGGACGAGCAGTACTTC.